This TCR beta chain was sequenced in a study of cytomegalovirus exposure and HLA in healthy donors. Study context: A prior study identified 90 million to 120 million unique TCR beta sequences from roughly 170 million T cells.

Regarding this clone: The antigen remains unidentified.

CDR3 length equals 13 residues. Trimming stripped 3 bases from V and 8 bases from J, with 13 bases between. The germline CDR1 and CDR2 sequences are MDHEN and SYDVKM. Researchers ran the PCR with 60 Vbeta and 13 Jbeta primers. The assay was immunoSEQ multiplex PCR, and TCRdb's table has in-frame clones only and misses some. The sample lists 150,000 to 200,000 clones, 65% to 70% occurring once. The study's findings and limits: After further analysis at a later stage, some 15,000 TCR beta sequences were associated with HLA alleles at 0.05 false discovery rate.

The source of this sequence is a woman between 18 and 29 years old in good health and CMV-seropositive. The chain uses TRBV28 and TRBJ1-1; D is uncertain. Input material: PBMCs. Here the CDR3 reads CASSFPYSGEAFF. CDR3 coding DNA: TGTGCCAGCAGTTTTCCCTACAGCGGGGAAGCTTTCTTT.